This paragraph covers one TCR beta chain sequence. These data originate in a study of blood T cell repertoires in COVID-19. The CDR3 is made up of 13 amino acids. Germline assignment: CDR1 SGDLS and CDR2 YYNGEE. Trimming stripped 3 bases from V and 6 bases from J, with 10 bases between. Some clones are missing from TCRdb's copy, which holds only in-frame ones; the method was immunoSEQ multiplex PCR. The repertoire holds about 24,000 clones, about 86% seen once, with around 17% in the top ten. The sequence came from a human donor with acute or convalescent COVID-19. The donor label of this sample is uncertain. The rearrangement joins TRBV9 to TRBJ1-3; possibly TRBD1 for D (5 bases). Sequences were obtained from peripheral blood. The CDR3 DNA is TGTGCCAGCAGCGCCGAGGACAAAAACACCATATATTTT. It yields the protein CASSAEDKNTIYF.